These T cell receptor beta chains were read from a single sample in a study of beta chain features in type 1 diabetes. Generated by immunoSEQ multiplex PCR, the TCRdb table keeps only in-frame clones and is missing some. The data contain about 150,000 clones, less than 9.5% of them singletons. The sequencing sample was made of central memory CD4+ T cells from blood. These receptors were taken from a woman between 40 and 55 years old with type 1 diabetes. Each CDR3 is given with its conserved first and last residue. The order of the fields is clone size, CDR3 length, D gene, J gene, V gene, CDR3 DNA, CDR3 protein. D genes are given only for firm matches. Rows may omit the clone size; those that give it use once, few, many or a size class.

>few|13|TRBD1|TRBJ1-1|TRBV10-3
TGTGCCATCAGCGGGACAGCGAACACTGAAGCTTTCTTT
CAISGTANTEAFF
>-|16|-|TRBJ1-1|TRBV4-1
TGCGCCAGCAGCCAAGACGCTATTCTCCGGAACACTGAAGCTTTCTTT
CASSQDAILRNTEAFF
>few|15|-|TRBJ1-5|TRBV7-2
TGTGCCAGCAGCTGGGGCGCGGACCCCAATCAGCCCCAGCATTTT
CASSWGADPNQPQHF
>few|14|-|TRBJ2-3|TRBV5-5
TGTGCCAGCAGTTTGGCACAAACACGAGATACGCAGTATTTT
CASSLAQTRDTQYF
>-|16|-|TRBJ1-5|TRBV28
TGTGCCAGCAGACCCGACAGGAGACCTAGCAATCAGCCCCAGCATTTT
CASRPDRRPSNQPQHF
>-|14|-|TRBJ2-4|TRBV28
TGTGCCAGCAGTCCCCAAGGAGGTCACAGTATTCAGTACTTC
CASSPQGGHSIQYF
>few|14|-|TRBJ2-1|TRBV4-2
TGTGCCAGCAGCCAAGGTTCAGGGATCAATGAGCAGTTCTTC
CASSQGSGINEQFF
>few|16|TRBD2|TRBJ2-1|TRBV7-2
TGTGCCAGCACCCAGGCTAGCGGGGGGGCCTACAATGAGCAGTTCTTC
CASTQASGGAYNEQFF
>-|14|-|TRBJ2-5|TRBV5-4
TGTGCCAGCAGTTCTTTCAGGGGCGAAGAGACCCAGTACTTC
CASSSFRGEETQYF
>-|17|TRBD1|TRBJ2-6|TRBV4-2
TGTGCCAGCAGCCAAGAGGGACAGATGGGTGGGGCCAACGTCCTGACTTTC
CASSQEGQMGGANVLTF
>-|15|TRBD2|TRBJ2-2|TRBV27
TGTGCCAGCAGACTAGCGGGACGATACACCGGGGAGCTGTTTTTT
CASRLAGRYTGELFF
>few|16|TRBD1|TRBJ2-2|TRBV7-2
TGTGCCAGCAGCCGATCCGGGACAGCGAACACCGGGGAGCTGTTTTTT
CASSRSGTANTGELFF
>-|13|TRBD2|TRBJ2-3|TRBV7-2
TGTGCCTCGAGCGGGGCGATCACAGATACGCAGTATTTT
CASSGAITDTQYF
>few|13|-|TRBJ1-1|TRBV5-1
TGCGCCAGCAGCTTGAACATTGCAACTGAAGCTTTCTTT
CASSLNIATEAFF
>-|15|TRBD2|TRBJ2-1|TRBV7-3
TGTGCCAGCAGCCCTCAGCTAGCGGGAGGACGGGAGCAGTTCTTC
CASSPQLAGGREQFF
>few|11|-|TRBJ2-5|TRBV5-1
TGCGCCAGCAGCTTAGGAGCGGCCCAGTACTTC
CASSLGAAQYF
>-|13|TRBD2|TRBJ2-7|TRBV25-1
TGTGCCAGCAAAGCGGGGGGCCCGGTCGAGCAGTACTTC
CASKAGGPVEQYF
>few|13|-|TRBJ2-1|TRBV7-7
TGTGCCAGCAGCTCAGAGCCCGGGACAGAGCAGTTCTTC
CASSSEPGTEQFF
>-|12|TRBD1|TRBJ1-1|TRBV29-1
TGCAGCGTTGAGTTCCGACAGGGGAAGGCTTTCTTT
CSVEFRQGKAFF
>many|14|-|TRBJ1-2|TRBV7-8
TGTGCCAGCAGCCCCCAGTGGACAGCCGCTGGCTACACCTTC
CASSPQWTAAGYTF
>-|15|-|TRBJ2-3|TRBV7-3
TGTGCCAGCAGCTTTTCGGGACACCACACAGATACGCAGTATTTT
CASSFSGHHTDTQYF
>-|13|-|TRBJ2-4|TRBV4-2
TGTGCCAGCAGCCAAGATCCGAAAAACATTCAGTACTTC
CASSQDPKNIQYF
>few|13|-|TRBJ2-7|TRBV4-1
TGCGCCAGCAGCCAAGTAGTGGGCGACGAGCAGTACTTC
CASSQVVGDEQYF
>few|15|-|TRBJ1-1|TRBV28
TGTGCCAGCAGTGCTCAGGGGACGATCAACACTGAAGCTTTCTTT
CASSAQGTINTEAFF
>few|13|TRBD1|TRBJ1-1|TRBV7-2
TGTGCCAGCAGCTCTTACGGACAGGGCAAAGCTTTCTTT
CASSSYGQGKAFF
>few|13|-|TRBJ2-7|TRBV28
TGTGCCACCAGGGGGGTTACAGGGGACGAGCAGTACTTC
CATRGVTGDEQYF
>-|14|-|TRBJ1-6|TRBV7-3
TGTGCCAGCAGCCCGGGACTAAATAATTCACCCCTCCACTTT
CASSPGLNNSPLHF
>few|15|-|TRBJ2-3|TRBV4-3
TGCGCCAGCAGCCTCCCCGGGATCCGCACAGATACGCAGTATTTT
CASSLPGIRTDTQYF
>-|14|TRBD1|TRBJ2-2|TRBV7-3
TGTGCCAGTTCCGGGACAGGGATTACCGGGGAGCTGTTTTTT
CASSGTGITGELFF
>-|15|TRBD1|TRBJ1-3|TRBV4-2
TGTGCCAGCAGAGCCACAGGGGAGGCTGGAAACACCATATATTTT
CASRATGEAGNTIYF
>-|12|-|TRBJ1-4|TRBV28
TGTGCCAGCAGGGTTAGAAGTGAAAAACTGTTTTTT
CASRVRSEKLFF
>-|14|TRBD1|TRBJ1-1|TRBV9
TGTGCCAGCAGCGTCGAACAGGGGCTCACTGAAGCTTTCTTT
CASSVEQGLTEAFF
>-|16|-|TRBJ2-6|TRBV5-1
TGCGCCAGCAGCTTCGAATCAGGGACAGGGGCCAACGTCCTGACTTTC
CASSFESGTGANVLTF
>-|14|-|TRBJ1-2|TRBV6-1
TGTGCCAGCCTACATGCAGCAGACTTCTATGGCTACACCTTC
CASLHAADFYGYTF